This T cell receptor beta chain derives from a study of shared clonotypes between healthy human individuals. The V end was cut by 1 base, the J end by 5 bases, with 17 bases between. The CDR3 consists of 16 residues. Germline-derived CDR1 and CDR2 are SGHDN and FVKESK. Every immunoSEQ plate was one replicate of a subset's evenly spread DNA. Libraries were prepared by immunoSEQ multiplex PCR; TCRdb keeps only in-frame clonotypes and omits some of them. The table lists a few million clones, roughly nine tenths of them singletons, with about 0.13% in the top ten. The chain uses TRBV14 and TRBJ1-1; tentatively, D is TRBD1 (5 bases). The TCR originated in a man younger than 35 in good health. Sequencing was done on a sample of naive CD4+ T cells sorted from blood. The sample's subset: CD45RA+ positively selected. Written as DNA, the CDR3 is TGTGCCAGCAGCCAAGTAGGTGGGGGTCGGGGGACTGAAGCTTTCTTT. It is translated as CASSQVGGGRGTEAFF.